This T cell receptor beta chain was identified in a study of blood T cells in healthy people across ages. Findings of the study overall: Per million T cells, TCR beta diversity dropped roughly linearly as age increased.

The donors, all healthy, were Caucasians living in Russia, aged about 6 to 90. Each of the donors had 9 to 10 milliliters of peripheral blood drawn into EDTA-treated Vacutainer tubes. The use of a sample-barcoded 5' primer and a J-beta primer mix characterized a second PCR of about 7 to 12 cycles. No fewer than 3 million CDR3-containing paired-end reads came from each sample. TCRdb passed the 5' RACE reads through MiXCR, listing each CDR3 protein once. The sample includes 800,000 to 950,000 distinct CDR3 sequences, roughly 34% of them seen just once. With respect to this clonotype: Its antigen is not identified.

The TCR was taken from a man in his late teens or twenties in good health. The source material was blood.

The CDR3 loop is CASSQVVREGAKNNEQFF. CDR3 bases: TGTGCCAGCAGCCAAGTGGTCCGCGAGGGGGCGAAAAACAATGAGCAGTTCTTC. The J gene is TRBJ2-1, the V gene TRBV3-1, with 7 bases identical to TRBD1. The CDR3 is 18 residues long. V trimming: 1 base; J trimming: 5 bases; junction bases outside the gene matches: 14. CDR1 is LGHDT, CDR2 YNNKEL, per germline (reference sequence).